Detailed here is one T cell receptor (beta chain). As yet, its antigen is unknown. Given the absence of the conserved phenylalanine or tryptophan at the CDR3 end, a read error is likely. The CDR3 covers 15 residues. The V gene's germline CDR1 is LGHDT and CDR2 YNNKEL (reference sequence). Deletions cut 4 bases from V and 10 bases from J, with 17 bases between. This sample stems from a study of regulatory T cells in long-lasting Graves disease. Construction of the TCR beta libraries employed iRepertoire HTBI primers in conjunction with Arm-PCR of CDR3 regions. TCRdb processed the multiplex PCR reads anew with MiXCR; each CDR3 protein has one entry. The data contain about 210,000 distinct CDR3 sequences, roughly 18% of them singletons. As to time point: newly diagnosed GD, antithyroid drugs for less than 3 months. RNA isolated from PBMCs was used to make the TCR library. Graves' disease diagnoses followed American Thyroid Association guidelines.

Findings of the study overall: The researchers studied only peripheral blood, not thyroid tissue.

This sample was also put to use in a study of T cells in Graves' hyperthyroidism and ophthalmopathy.

This specimen consisted of peripheral blood mononuclear cells (PBMCs), obtained at new diagnosis, from a patient treated with antithyroid drugs. The chain combines TRBV3-1 with TRBJ1-6; D might be TRBD1 (6 bases). The TCR sequence derives from a woman younger than 45 with Graves disease. The CDR3: CASSLRQGGRSPLHY. The DNA for the CDR3 is TGTGCCAGCAGCCTCCGCCAAGGGGGGAGGTCACCCCTCCACTAT.